This entry lists 16 T cell receptor beta chains sequenced from one sample in a study of T cell clonotyping in hematopoietic cell transplantation. Regarding time point: recipient sample about 28 days before transplant, after cytoreduction. Sequencing was performed with immunoSEQ multiplex PCR; in TCRdb, only in-frame clones are kept and a portion is missing. The sample carries about 41,000 clones, 80% to 85% recorded once. The sequenced sample was peripheral blood mononuclear cells, obtained before stem cell transplant. The receptors were sampled from a man between 60 and 70 years old with myelodysplastic syndrome. Some clones in this sample may be carry-over from other donors' samples.

This sequence joins TRBV6-5 and TRBJ2-2, with TRBD2 as a possible D gene (6 bases). The germline CDR1 and CDR2 sequences are MNHEY and SVGAGI. This CDR3 contains 16 residues. Trimming removed 0 bases at V and 4 bases at J, with 12 bases between. CDR3 residues: CASSYSGGLGTGELFF. In DNA, the CDR3 is TGTGCCAGCAGTTACTCTGGGGGACTGGGCACCGGGGAGCTGTTTTTT.

The V and J genes are TRBV7-2 and TRBJ2-7; D remains unclear. The CDR3 spans 11 residues. Trimming stripped 4 bases from V and 3 bases from J, with 4 bases between. Germline V gives CDR1 SGHTA, CDR2 FQGNSA. The CDR3 DNA follows: TGTGCCAGCAGCTCGCACTACGAGCAGTACTTC. It yields the protein CASSSHYEQYF.

This clone appeared a few times. The chain carries TRBV25-1 and TRBJ2-3, with 13 bases aligning to TRBD2. V lost 3 bases and J lost 3; bases outside the gene matches: 6. The V gene's germline CDR1 is MGHDK and CDR2 SYGVNS. The CDR3 has 17 residues. CDR3 DNA: TGTGCCAGCAGTGATAACCGACTAGCGGGGGGTACAGATACGCAGTATTTT. Residues: CASSDNRLAGGTDTQYF.

The V gene is TRBV9, the J gene TRBJ2-3; D may be TRBD1 or TRBD2 (5 bases each). Trimming stripped 4 bases from V and 4 bases from J, with 13 bases between. The CDR3 consists of 14 residues. CDR1 and CDR2 (germline): SGDLS, YYNGEE. The CDR3 spells CASSPGAFADTQYF. CDR3 DNA: TGTGCCAGCAGCCCCGGGGCTTTTGCAGATACGCAGTATTTT.

This clone has a single count. The sample contains more than one DNA sequence encoding this CDR3. The chain is built from TRBV20-1 and TRBJ2-3; the D gene is possibly TRBD2 (5 bases). CDR3 length: 11 residues. CDR1 and CDR2 (germline): DFQATT, SNEGSKA (reference sequence). The V end was cut by 6 bases, the J end by 3 bases, with 7 bases between. CDR3 protein: CSASGTDTQYF. For the CDR3, the DNA is TGCAGTGCGAGCGGAACAGATACGCAGTATTTT.

This chain uses TRBV6-1 with TRBJ1-2; 7 nucleotides agree with TRBD1. CDR1 is MNHNS and CDR2 is SASEGT in the germline V gene. V dropped 6 bases and J dropped 5; count of bases not matched to a gene: 12. The CDR3 loop spans 15 amino acids. CDR3 residues: CASRVQGTTGYGYTF. For the CDR3, the DNA is TGTGCCAGCAGGGTACAGGGGACAACTGGTTATGGCTACACCTTC.

The V call is TRBV19, the J call TRBJ2-4, with D perhaps TRBD2 (6 bases). The CDR3 extends over 15 amino acids. Germline V lookup: CDR1 LNHDA, CDR2 SQIVND (reference sequence). The ends were cut back, 4 bases at V and 0 bases at J, with 10 bases in the middle. The CDR3 DNA reads TGTGCCAGTAGTAAATTGGGACTAGCCAAAAACATTCAGTACTTC. Protein product: CASSKLGLAKNIQYF. The complete variable domain, with remaining parts taken from reference TRBV19 and TRBJ2-4, reads DGGITQSPKYLFRKEGQNVTLSCEQNLNHDAMYWYRQDPGQGLRLIYYSQIVNDFQKGDIAEGYSVSREKKESFPLTVTSAQKNPTAFYLCASSKLGLAKNIQYFGAGTRLSVL.

This sequence joins TRBV19 and TRBJ1-4, with 8 nucleotides matching TRBD1. The CDR3 covers 14 residues. After removal of 7 bases from V and 7 bases from J, the junction contained 8 bases not matched to a gene. Per the germline V gene, CDR1 is LNHDA and CDR2 is SQIVND (reference sequence). The CDR3 region is CASIPGGSSEKLFF. CDR3 DNA sequence: TGTGCCAGTATACCAGGGGGCTCAAGTGAAAAACTGTTTTTT.

V gene TRBV7-6 combines with J gene TRBJ2-3; tentative D call: TRBD2 (6 bases). The V gene's germline CDR1 is SGHVS and CDR2 FNYEAQ. With 0 bases removed from V and 2 bases from J, the gap between germline ends came to 18 bases. The CDR3 consists of 18 residues. This CDR3 reads CASSLAPPTRGPTDTQYF. As DNA, the CDR3 is TGTGCCAGCAGCTTAGCGCCCCCGACGCGGGGCCCCACAGATACGCAGTATTTT. The whole variable domain, filled in from reference TRBV7-6 and TRBJ2-3, reads GAGVSQSPRYKVTKRGQDVALRCDPISGHVSLYWYRQALGQGPEFLTYFNYEAQQDKSGLPNDRFSAERPEGSISTLTIQRTEQRDSAMYRCASSLAPPTRGPTDTQYFGPGTRLTVL.

The genes are TRBV15 and TRBJ2-7, with TRBD1 matching 7 bases. Germline CDR1 is LNHNV and CDR2 is YYDKDF (reference sequence). The J segment lost 2 bases and the V segment lost 5 bases, leaving 12 bases of the junction unmatched. The CDR3 totals 16 residues. The CDR3: CATSRSGQKVTYEQYF. In DNA, the CDR3 is TGTGCCACCAGCCGGTCGGGACAGAAAGTTACCTACGAGCAGTACTTC.

This chain connects TRBV9 to TRBJ2-7; D uncertain. This CDR3 region has 12 residues. Deletions cut 4 bases from V and 3 bases from J, with 8 bases between. Germline loops: CDR1 SGDLS, CDR2 YYNGEE. CDR3: CASSPDFYEQYF. CDR3 nucleotide sequence: TGTGCCAGCAGCCCAGATTTCTACGAGCAGTACTTC.

The J gene is TRBJ2-6, the V gene TRBV19; D perhaps matches TRBD2 (5 bases). The CDR3 covers 16 residues. V lost 0 bases, J lost 2 bases, and 8 bases lay in between. Per the germline V gene, CDR1 is LNHDA and CDR2 is SQIVND (reference sequence). The CDR3 spells CASSIDAGTGANVLTF. CDR3 bases: TGTGCCAGTAGTATAGATGCGGGTACTGGGGCCAACGTCCTGACTTTC.

This clone occurred a few times. V gene TRBV10-2 combines with J gene TRBJ1-6, with 7 bases aligning to TRBD1. V lost 7 bases and J lost 7; bases outside the gene matches: 4. From germline, CDR1 is WSHSY and CDR2 SAAADI. This CDR3 is built from 13 residues. The CDR3, as DNA: TGCGCCAGCAAGGGCAGGGGGAATTCACCCCTCCACTTT. Amino acids: CASKGRGNSPLHF.

The chain couples TRBV7-8 to TRBJ2-1; D is tentatively TRBD1 or TRBD2 (6 bases each). The V end was cut by 1 base, the J end by 10 bases, with 14 bases between. The CDR3 is 14 residues long. The germline V gene encodes CDR1 SGHVS and CDR2 FQNEAQ. The CDR3 is CASSLVGGRWEQFF. As DNA, the CDR3 is TGTGCCAGCAGCTTAGTTGGGGGGCGCTGGGAGCAGTTCTTC. The full variable domain, with the rest looked up from reference TRBV7-8 and TRBJ2-1, is GAGVSQSPRYKVAKRGQDVALRCDPISGHVSLFWYQQALGQGPEFLTYFQNEAQLDKSGLPSDRFFAERPEGSVSTLKIQRTQQEDSAVYLCASSLVGGRWEQFFGPGTRLTVL.

This clone was counted a single time. The chain employs TRBV4-3 and TRBJ2-6; a possible D gene is TRBD1 (6 bases). Germline CDR1 and CDR2: LGHNA and YSLEER. V lost 0 bases and J 2 bases, leaving 14 bases between the germline ends. This CDR3 has 18 amino acids. CDR3 in amino acids: CASSQDYRVWAGANVLTF. The CDR3 nucleotides read TGCGCCAGCAGCCAAGACTACAGGGTTTGGGCTGGGGCCAACGTCCTGACTTTC.

CDR3: CASSLTGITGELFF. CDR3 in DNA: TGCGCCAGCAGCTTAACAGGGATCACCGGGGAGCTGTTTTTT. The chain couples TRBV5-1 to TRBJ2-2, with D tentatively TRBD1 (6 bases). V was pared by 2 bases and J by 4 bases, with 9 bases between. The germline V gene has CDR1 SGHRS and CDR2 YFSETQ. The CDR3 has 14 residues.